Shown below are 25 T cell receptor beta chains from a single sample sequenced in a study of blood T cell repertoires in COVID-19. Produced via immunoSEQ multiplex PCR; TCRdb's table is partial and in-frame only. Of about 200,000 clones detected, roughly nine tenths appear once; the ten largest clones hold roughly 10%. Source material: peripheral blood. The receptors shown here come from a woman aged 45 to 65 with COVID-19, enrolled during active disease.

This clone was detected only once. The CDR3: CASSQGRMRGNTIYF. For the CDR3, the DNA is TGTGCCAGCAGCCAGGGAAGGATGCGCGGAAACACCATATATTTT. This chain uses TRBV5-6 with TRBJ1-3; D might be TRBD1 (5 bases). V lost 4 bases and J 4 bases, leaving 15 bases between the germline ends. Per germline, CDR1 SGHDT and CDR2 YYEEEE. CDR3 length: 15 residues.

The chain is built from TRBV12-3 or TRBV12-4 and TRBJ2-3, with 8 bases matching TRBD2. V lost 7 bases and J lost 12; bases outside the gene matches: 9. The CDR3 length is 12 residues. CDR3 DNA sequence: TGTGCCAGCATTTCCCCCGGGGGGGCCCAGTATTTT. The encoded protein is CASISPGGAQYF.

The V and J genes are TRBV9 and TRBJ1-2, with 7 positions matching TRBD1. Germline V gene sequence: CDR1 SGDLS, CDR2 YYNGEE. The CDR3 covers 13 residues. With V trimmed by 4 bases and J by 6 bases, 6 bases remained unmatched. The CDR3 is CASSLGGRDGYTF. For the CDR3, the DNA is TGTGCCAGCAGCCTAGGGGGCAGGGATGGCTACACCTTC.

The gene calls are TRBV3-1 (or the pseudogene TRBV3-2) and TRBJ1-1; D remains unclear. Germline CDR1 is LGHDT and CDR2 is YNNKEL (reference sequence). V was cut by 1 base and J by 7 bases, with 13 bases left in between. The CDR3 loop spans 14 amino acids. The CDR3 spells CASSQGSRLIEAFF. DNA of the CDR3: TGTGCCAGCAGCCAAGGGTCCAGGCTGATTGAAGCTTTCTTT.

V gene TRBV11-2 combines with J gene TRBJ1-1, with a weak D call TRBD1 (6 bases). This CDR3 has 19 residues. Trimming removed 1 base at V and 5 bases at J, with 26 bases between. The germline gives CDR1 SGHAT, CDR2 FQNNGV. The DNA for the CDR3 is TGTGCCAGCAGCTTAGGAGCGTGGGGTCGACAGGACTTTGGGACTGAAGCTTTCTTT. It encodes CASSLGAWGRQDFGTEAFF.

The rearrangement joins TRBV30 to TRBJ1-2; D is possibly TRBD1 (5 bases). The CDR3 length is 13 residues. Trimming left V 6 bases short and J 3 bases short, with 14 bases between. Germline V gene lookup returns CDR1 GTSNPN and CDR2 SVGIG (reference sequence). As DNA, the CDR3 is TGTGCCTGCCTCGGAGGGACCCACTATGGCTACACCTTC. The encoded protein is CACLGGTHYGYTF.

CDR3 sequence reads: CASSAQVDYGYTF. The DNA for the CDR3 is TGTGCCAGTAGTGCCCAGGTCGACTATGGCTACACCTTC. This chain links TRBV19 with TRBJ1-2; no clear D. V was cut by 5 bases and J by 3 bases, with 10 bases left in between. Per the germline V gene, CDR1 is LNHDA and CDR2 is SQIVND (reference sequence). The CDR3 sequence is 13 residues long.

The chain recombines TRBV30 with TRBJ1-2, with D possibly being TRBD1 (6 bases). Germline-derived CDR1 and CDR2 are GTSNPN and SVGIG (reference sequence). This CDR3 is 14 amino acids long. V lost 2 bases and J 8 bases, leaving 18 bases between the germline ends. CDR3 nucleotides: TGTGCCTGGAGTCCGCTAGGGGGGGCGCGCGGCTACACCTTC. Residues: CAWSPLGGARGYTF.

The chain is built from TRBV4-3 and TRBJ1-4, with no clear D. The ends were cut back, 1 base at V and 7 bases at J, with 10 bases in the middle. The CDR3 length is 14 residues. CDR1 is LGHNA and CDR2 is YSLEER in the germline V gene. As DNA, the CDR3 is TGCGCCAGCAGCCAAGTCGTTTCTAGTGAAAAACTGTTTTTT. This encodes CASSQVVSSEKLFF.

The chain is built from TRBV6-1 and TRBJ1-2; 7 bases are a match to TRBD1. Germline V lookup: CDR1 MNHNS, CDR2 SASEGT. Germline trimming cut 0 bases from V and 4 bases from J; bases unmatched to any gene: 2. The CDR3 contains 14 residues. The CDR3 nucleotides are TGTGCCAGCAGTGAAGCAGGGGGCGGCTATGGCTACACCTTC. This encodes CASSEAGGGYGYTF.

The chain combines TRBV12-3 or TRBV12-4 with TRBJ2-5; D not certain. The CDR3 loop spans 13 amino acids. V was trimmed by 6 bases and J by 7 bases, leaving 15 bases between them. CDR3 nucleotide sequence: TGTGCCAGCAGCCCTGCCTTGGTCGGGACCCAGTACTTC. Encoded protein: CASSPALVGTQYF.

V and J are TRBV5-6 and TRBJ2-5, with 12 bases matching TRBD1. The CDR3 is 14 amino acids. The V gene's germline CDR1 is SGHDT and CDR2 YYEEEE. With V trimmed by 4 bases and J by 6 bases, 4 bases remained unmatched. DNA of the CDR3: TGTGCCAGCAGCGTGGGACAGGGGGCCCAGACCCAGTACTTC. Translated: CASSVGQGAQTQYF.

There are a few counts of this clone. Here the CDR3 reads CASSLNAGGARSGELFF. CDR3 in DNA: TGTGCCAGCAGCTTGAATGCGGGCGGGGCCCGGAGCGGGGAGCTGTTTTTT. This chain joins TRBV7-2 and TRBJ2-2, with D tentatively TRBD2 (6 bases). V was pared by 3 bases and J by 7 bases, with 21 bases between. The CDR3 has 17 amino acids. Germline V gives CDR1 SGHTA, CDR2 FQGNSA.

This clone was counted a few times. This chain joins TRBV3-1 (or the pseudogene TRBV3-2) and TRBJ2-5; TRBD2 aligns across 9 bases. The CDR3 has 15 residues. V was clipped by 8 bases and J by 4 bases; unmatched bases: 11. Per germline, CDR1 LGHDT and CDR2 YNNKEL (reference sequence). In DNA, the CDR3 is TGTGCCAGCGGTAGAGCGGGGGGAGGGCGAGAGACCCAGTACTTC. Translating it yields CASGRAGGGRETQYF.

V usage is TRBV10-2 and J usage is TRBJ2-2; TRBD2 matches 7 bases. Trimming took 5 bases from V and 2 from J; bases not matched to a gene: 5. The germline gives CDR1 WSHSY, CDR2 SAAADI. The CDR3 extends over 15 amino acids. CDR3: CASSPAGINTGELFF. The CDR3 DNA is TGCGCCAGCAGTCCAGCGGGGATTAACACCGGGGAGCTGTTTTTT.

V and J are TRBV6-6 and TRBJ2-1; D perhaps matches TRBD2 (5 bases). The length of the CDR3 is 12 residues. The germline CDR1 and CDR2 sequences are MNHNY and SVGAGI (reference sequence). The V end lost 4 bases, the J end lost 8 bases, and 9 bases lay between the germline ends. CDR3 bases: TGTGCCAGCAGTTTACTAGGCCATGAGCAGTTCTTC. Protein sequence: CASSLLGHEQFF.

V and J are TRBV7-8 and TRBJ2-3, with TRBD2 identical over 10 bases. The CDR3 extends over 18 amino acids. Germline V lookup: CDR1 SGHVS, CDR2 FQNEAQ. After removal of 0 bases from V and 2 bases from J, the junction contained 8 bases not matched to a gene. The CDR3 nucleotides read TGTGCCAGCAGCTTAGCGCCGCGGCTAGCGGGAGTCACAGATACGCAGTATTTT. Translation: CASSLAPRLAGVTDTQYF.

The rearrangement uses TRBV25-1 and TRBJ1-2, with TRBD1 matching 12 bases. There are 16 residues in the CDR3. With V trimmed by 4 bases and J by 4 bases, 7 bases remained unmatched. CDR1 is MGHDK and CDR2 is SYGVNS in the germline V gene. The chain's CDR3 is CASSGPRDRGLYGYTF. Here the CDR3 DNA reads TGTGCCAGCAGTGGGCCCCGGGACAGGGGGCTCTATGGCTACACCTTC.

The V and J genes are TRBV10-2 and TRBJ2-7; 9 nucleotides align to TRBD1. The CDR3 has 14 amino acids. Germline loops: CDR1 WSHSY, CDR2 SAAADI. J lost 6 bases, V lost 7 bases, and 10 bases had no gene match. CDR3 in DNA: TGCGCCAGCACCCCCGACGACAGGGGGGGCGAGCAGTACTTC. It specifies CASTPDDRGGEQYF.

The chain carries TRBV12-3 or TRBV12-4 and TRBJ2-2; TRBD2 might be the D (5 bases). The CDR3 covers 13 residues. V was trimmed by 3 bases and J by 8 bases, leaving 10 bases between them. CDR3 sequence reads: CASSFSSMGELFF. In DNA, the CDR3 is TGTGCCAGCAGTTTCTCTAGCATGGGGGAGCTGTTTTTT.

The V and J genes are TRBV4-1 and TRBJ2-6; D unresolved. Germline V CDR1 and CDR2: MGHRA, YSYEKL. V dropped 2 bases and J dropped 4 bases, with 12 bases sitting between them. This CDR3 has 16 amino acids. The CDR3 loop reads CASSQSRVPGANVLTF. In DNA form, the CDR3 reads TGCGCCAGCAGCCAATCTCGGGTTCCCGGGGCCAACGTCCTGACTTTC.

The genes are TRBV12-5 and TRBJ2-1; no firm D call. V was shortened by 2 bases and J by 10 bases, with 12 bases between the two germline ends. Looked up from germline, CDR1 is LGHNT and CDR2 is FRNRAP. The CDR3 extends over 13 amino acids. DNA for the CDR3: TGTGCTAGTGGTTTGAACATGATGGTCGAGCAGTTCTTC. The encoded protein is CASGLNMMVEQFF.

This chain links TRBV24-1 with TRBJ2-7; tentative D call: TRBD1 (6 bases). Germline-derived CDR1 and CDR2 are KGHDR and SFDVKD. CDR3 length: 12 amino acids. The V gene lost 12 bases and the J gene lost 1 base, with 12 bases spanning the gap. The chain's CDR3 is CASRDISYEQYV. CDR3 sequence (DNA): TGTGCCTCCCGGGACATTTCCTACGAGCAGTACGTC.

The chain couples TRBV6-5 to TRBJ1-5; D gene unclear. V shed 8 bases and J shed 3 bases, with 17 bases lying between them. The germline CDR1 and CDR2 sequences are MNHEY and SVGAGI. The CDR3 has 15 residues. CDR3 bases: TGTGCCAGCCTTGAGGGATCTCTCCTCAATCAGCCCCAGCATTTT. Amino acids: CASLEGSLLNQPQHF.

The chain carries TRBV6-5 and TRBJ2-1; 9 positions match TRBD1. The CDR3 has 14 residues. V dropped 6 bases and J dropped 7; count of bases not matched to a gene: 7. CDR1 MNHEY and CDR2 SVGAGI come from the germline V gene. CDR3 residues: CASRGTGSRNEQFF. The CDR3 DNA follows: TGTGCCAGCAGAGGGACAGGGAGTAGAAATGAGCAGTTCTTC.